The 26 T cell receptor beta chains reported below all come from one sample, sequenced in a study of beta chain features in type 1 diabetes. Expressed TCRB transcripts got sequenced, as all isolated RNA was reverse transcribed. The data were produced by immunoSEQ multiplex PCR, yet TCRdb's version contains in-frame clones alone and is incomplete. There are 310,000 or so clones in the sample; 15% occur only once, and less than 0.02% lies in the top ten. Their cognate antigens are unknown. Overall study results and limits: In every one of the four CD4+ subsets, TCRB CDR3s were moderately but significantly shorter in Type 1 diabetes patients.

The sequenced material came from naive CD4+ T cells from blood. The receptors were sampled from a young man with type 1 diabetes.

This clone was observed a handful of times. The V and J genes are TRBV7-6 and TRBJ2-1; 9 bases fit TRBD2. The V segment lost 5 bases and the J segment 3 bases; nucleotides outside the gene matches: 5. The germline V gene encodes CDR1 SGHVS and CDR2 FNYEAQ. CDR3 size: 15 residues. CDR3 DNA: TGTGCCAGCAGCAGGACTAGCGATAACTACAATGAGCAGTTCTTC. This encodes CASSRTSDNYNEQFF. Full variable domain (remainder filled in from reference TRBV7-6 and TRBJ2-1): GAGVSQSPRYKVTKRGQDVALRCDPISGHVSLYWYRQALGQGPEFLTYFNYEAQQDKSGLPNDRFSAERPEGSISTLTIQRTEQRDSAMYRCASSRTSDNYNEQFFGPGTRLTVL.

This clone was counted only a few times. The chain uses TRBV29-1 and TRBJ2-1; 10 bases agree with TRBD1. V was pared by 5 bases and J by 4 bases, with 5 bases of the junction left unmatched. There are 14 residues in the CDR3. Germline-derived CDR1 and CDR2 are SQVTM and ANQGSEA. This chain's CDR3 is CSVRQGATYNEQFF. CDR3 nucleotides: TGCAGCGTTCGACAGGGGGCTACTTACAATGAGCAGTTCTTC.

This chain joins TRBV20-1 and TRBJ2-3; no clear D gene. Germline assignment: CDR1 DFQATT and CDR2 SNEGSKA (reference sequence). This CDR3 region has 11 residues. V gave up 6 bases and J gave up 8 bases, with 12 bases separating them. The CDR3 DNA reads TGCAGTGCCCAAAGCGAGCGTACGCAGTATTTT. It is translated as CSAQSERTQYF.

Comments on this clone: At the DNA level, this CDR3 is encoded by other sequences in the same sample as well. The chain recombines TRBV5-1 with TRBJ1-5; 9 bases are shared with TRBD1. J gave up 7 bases and V 1 base, and 6 bases lay outside the gene matches. Per the germline V gene, CDR1 is SGHRS and CDR2 is YFSETQ. The CDR3 consists of 15 residues. The CDR3 protein is CASSLSGQGNQPQHF. CDR3 coding DNA: TGCGCCAGCAGCTTGTCGGGACAGGGTAACCAGCCCCAGCATTTT.

This chain uses TRBV5-4 with TRBJ2-7; D might be TRBD1 (6 bases). V gave up 0 bases and J gave up 4 bases, with 11 bases separating them. The germline V gene has CDR1 SGHNT and CDR2 YYREEE (reference sequence). The CDR3 is made up of 14 amino acids. The CDR3 here is CASSLVDSQYEQYF. In nucleotides, the CDR3 is TGTGCCAGCAGCTTGGTGGACAGCCAGTACGAGCAGTACTTC.

V usage is TRBV28 and J usage is TRBJ1-2, with 10 bases fitting TRBD1. The CDR3 loop spans 14 amino acids. V dropped 6 bases and J dropped 8; count of bases not matched to a gene: 9. Germline loops: CDR1 MDHEN, CDR2 SYDVKM. CDR3 in amino acids: CASREGTGATGYTF. CDR3 sequence (DNA): TGTGCCAGCAGAGAGGGGACAGGGGCAACCGGCTACACCTTC.

This clone was seen a few times. As DNA, the CDR3 is TGTGCCAGCAGCTTAGGTTGGACAGCCTCAAACACTGAAGCTTTCTTT. Translation gives CASSLGWTASNTEAFF. The chain is built from TRBV7-9 and TRBJ1-1; possibly TRBD1 for D (6 bases). This CDR3 contains 16 residues. V lost 1 base and J lost 2, with 14 bases in between. Germline V gene lookup returns CDR1 SEHNR and CDR2 FQNEAQ (reference sequence).

This clone was seen a handful of times. The gene calls are TRBV7-2 and TRBJ2-2; D is possibly TRBD2 (7 bases). Germline values: CDR1 SGHTA, CDR2 FQGNSA. This CDR3 is built from 18 residues. The V end was cut by 7 bases, the J end by 0 bases, with 21 bases between. CDR3 bases: TGTGCCAGCACCACTTGGGGGCTGGCGGGAGCGAACACCGGGGAGCTGTTTTTT. This gives the protein CASTTWGLAGANTGELFF.

This clone was detected only a few times. The rearrangement links TRBV25-1 to TRBJ1-1; TRBD1 matches at 11 bases. From germline, CDR1 is MGHDK and CDR2 SYGVNS. Trimming removed 4 bases from V and 5 bases from J; junction bases left unmatched: 9. There are 16 residues in the CDR3. Written as DNA, the CDR3 is TGTGCCAGCAGTGCCCAGGGACAGGGGGGTGGTACTGAAGCTTTCTTT. Its translation: CASSAQGQGGGTEAFF.

This sequence joins TRBV15 and TRBJ2-7; D might be TRBD2 (6 bases). This CDR3 has 14 amino acids. Trimming shortened V by 4 bases and J by 3 bases, and 13 bases separated the two germline ends. CDR1 is LNHNV, CDR2 YYDKDF, per germline (reference sequence). Here the CDR3 DNA reads TGTGCCACCAGCACGGCACTAGCTAGCTACGAGCAGTACTTC. This translates into CATSTALASYEQYF.

The chain combines TRBV7-9 with TRBJ2-5, with TRBD2 identical over 9 bases. There are 17 residues in the CDR3. V shed 2 bases and J 5 bases; nucleotides not matched to a gene: 12. The germline gives CDR1 SEHNR, CDR2 FQNEAQ (reference sequence). CDR3 protein: CASSLISREGQWETQYF. The CDR3 coding sequence is TGTGCCAGCAGCTTAATCTCGCGGGAGGGCCAGTGGGAGACCCAGTACTTC.

CDR3 nucleotides: TGTGCCAGCAGTTTAGACCGTAACTCTCTCTTGCGCGGTGAGCAGTTCTTC. Amino acid sequence: CASSLDRNSLLRGEQFF. The chain has TRBV28 and TRBJ2-1; D is unresolved. CDR1 MDHEN and CDR2 SYDVKM come from the germline V gene. The V end lost 2 bases, the J end lost 9 bases, and 23 bases lay between the germline ends. This CDR3 is 17 amino acids long.

This clone has a handful of counts. The V and J genes are TRBV6-5 and TRBJ1-2; 7 positions match TRBD1. The germline gives CDR1 MNHEY, CDR2 SVGAGI. The CDR3 consists of 15 residues. J lost 1 base, V lost 4 bases, and 6 bases had no gene match. The CDR3 sequence is CASSSSGQLNYGYTF. Here the CDR3 DNA reads TGTGCCAGCAGTTCCTCGGGACAGCTTAACTATGGCTACACCTTC.

This clone appeared a few times. The chain recombines TRBV6-5 with TRBJ2-7; the D gene is possibly TRBD2 (6 bases). Germline CDR1 reads MNHEY; CDR2 reads SVGAGI. The CDR3 is 13 amino acids. The V end lost 2 bases, the J end lost 7 bases, and 12 bases lay between the germline ends. The CDR3 spells CASSYGAGREQYF. In DNA form, the CDR3 reads TGTGCCAGCAGTTACGGGGCGGGGCGTGAGCAGTACTTC.

The chain links TRBV5-4 to TRBJ2-7, with 7 positions matching TRBD2. With V trimmed by 3 bases and J by 5 bases, 8 bases remained unmatched. Per germline, CDR1 SGHNT and CDR2 YYREEE (reference sequence). The CDR3 extends over 14 amino acids. Here the CDR3 DNA reads TGTGCCAGCAGCTCGGAGCGGGACTTCCACGAGCAGTACTTC. Its translation is CASSSERDFHEQYF.

Notes on this clone: Relative to the germline gene, one junction end is altered; a read error may explain this. The rearrangement uses TRBV30 and TRBJ2-7, with 8 bases matching TRBD1. Germline V gene data show CDR1 as GTSNPN and CDR2 as SVGIG (reference sequence). The CDR3 is 12 residues long. CDR3 residues: CAWKADRERLSF. In nucleotides, the CDR3 is TGTGCCTGGAAAGCGGACAGGGAAAGGCTCAGCTTC.

The J gene is TRBJ1-2, the V gene TRBV6-6, with D hard to call. Looked up from germline, CDR1 is MNHNY and CDR2 is SVGAGI (reference sequence). V lost 2 bases to trimming and J lost 5 bases, with 15 bases between them. The length of the CDR3 is 15 residues. The CDR3 DNA reads TGTGCCAGCAGTTACATGGGTTGGCAGGCGTATGGCTACACCTTC. Residues: CASSYMGWQAYGYTF.

This clone appeared a few times. The CDR3 spells CASSPGLASGYQETQYF. CDR3 bases: TGCGCCAGCAGCCCAGGATTGGCTAGCGGGTACCAAGAGACCCAGTACTTC. The chain couples TRBV4-3 to TRBJ2-5; 8 bases are a match to TRBD2. Germline lookup yields CDR1 LGHNA and CDR2 YSLEER. The CDR3 has 17 amino acids. The V segment lost 4 bases and the J segment 0 bases; nucleotides outside the gene matches: 10.

This rearrangement joins TRBV7-9 to TRBJ2-3, with TRBD2 identical over 10 bases. The CDR3 has 16 amino acids. Germline V CDR1 and CDR2: SEHNR, FQNEAQ (reference sequence). V was pared by 4 bases and J by 7 bases, with 11 bases of the junction left unmatched. The CDR3 region is CASSSSLAGAANTQYF. The CDR3 bases are TGTGCCAGCAGCTCATCGCTAGCGGGAGCTGCAAATACGCAGTATTTT.

This chain uses TRBV18 with TRBJ2-3, with a weak D call TRBD1 (5 bases). The ends were cut back, 3 bases at V and 2 bases at J, with 9 bases in the middle. The CDR3 is 14 residues long. Per the germline V gene, CDR1 is KGHSH and CDR2 is LQKENI. The CDR3 here is CASSPDIHTDTQYF. The CDR3 DNA reads as TGTGCCAGCTCACCGGACATACACACAGATACGCAGTATTTT.

The chain couples TRBV5-1 to TRBJ2-3; D gene uncertain. The CDR3 is 14 residues long. CDR1 SGHRS and CDR2 YFSETQ come from the germline V gene. V was cut by 1 base and J by 2 bases, with 8 bases left in between. The CDR3 DNA is TGCGCCAGCAGCTTGACGGTTGACACAGATACGCAGTATTTT. This sequence encodes CASSLTVDTDTQYF.

This clone has just a few counts. The rearrangement links TRBV4-2 to TRBJ2-1; 8 bases map to TRBD1. Losses at the gene ends were 1 base for V and 7 bases for J; bases not matched to a gene: 12. Germline V gene sequence: CDR1 LGHNA, CDR2 YNFKEQ. CDR3 length equals 17 residues. The CDR3: CASSQASGQGHVNEQFF. The CDR3 DNA reads TGTGCCAGCAGCCAAGCTTCCGGACAGGGTCATGTTAATGAGCAGTTCTTC.

This clone was seen more than once but under ten times. The V call is TRBV19, the J call TRBJ1-5; TRBD1 aligns across 10 bases. V gave up 4 bases and J gave up 6 bases; unmatched junction bases: 6. CDR1 is LNHDA and CDR2 is SQIVND in the germline V gene (reference sequence). This CDR3 has 15 residues. CDR3 bases: TGTGCCAGTAGTACCCCGGGGACAGGGGCTCAGCCCCAGCATTTT. Its protein is CASSTPGTGAQPQHF.

V usage is TRBV2 and J usage is TRBJ1-2, with D tentatively TRBD1 (5 bases). Germline values: CDR1 SNHLY, CDR2 FYNNEI. Trimming stripped 1 base from V and 3 bases from J, with 9 bases between. CDR3 size: 14 residues. The CDR3 loop reads CASSEEGRYYGYTF. The CDR3 DNA is TGTGCCAGCAGTGAAGAGGGGCGGTACTATGGCTACACCTTC.

The chain recombines TRBV5-1 with TRBJ2-2; D is undetermined. The CDR3 length is 13 residues. V lost 0 bases and J 4 bases, leaving 4 bases between the germline ends. CDR1 is SGHRS, CDR2 YFSETQ, per germline. The CDR3 sequence is CASSLARTGELFF. CDR3 coding DNA: TGCGCCAGCAGCTTGGCGCGCACCGGGGAGCTGTTTTTT.

The chain recombines TRBV5-1 with TRBJ2-7, with TRBD1 identical over 9 bases. The trim removed 0 bases at V and 7 bases at J, leaving 11 bases unmatched. This CDR3 is built from 16 residues. The germline V gene encodes CDR1 SGHRS and CDR2 YFSETQ. The CDR3 nucleotides read TGCGCCAGCAGCTTGGCCGGTGGACAGGGGTTAATTGAGCAGTACTTC. The encoded protein is CASSLAGGQGLIEQYF.